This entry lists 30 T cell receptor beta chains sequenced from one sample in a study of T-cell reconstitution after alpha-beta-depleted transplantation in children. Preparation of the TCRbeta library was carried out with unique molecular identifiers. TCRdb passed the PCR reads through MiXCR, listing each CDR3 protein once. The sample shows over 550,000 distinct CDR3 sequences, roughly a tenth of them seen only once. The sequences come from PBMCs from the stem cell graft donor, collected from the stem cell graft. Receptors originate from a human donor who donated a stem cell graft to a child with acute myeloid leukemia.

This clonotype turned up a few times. The DNA for the CDR3 is TGTGCCAGCGGACCTTCGACAGGGCGGGAGACCCAGTACTTC. This translates into CASGPSTGRETQYF. The V and J genes are TRBV6-1 and TRBJ2-5, with 7 bases aligning to TRBD1. The germline V gene encodes CDR1 MNHNS and CDR2 SASEGT. V was clipped by 8 bases and J by 5 bases; unmatched bases: 11. This CDR3 spans 14 amino acids.

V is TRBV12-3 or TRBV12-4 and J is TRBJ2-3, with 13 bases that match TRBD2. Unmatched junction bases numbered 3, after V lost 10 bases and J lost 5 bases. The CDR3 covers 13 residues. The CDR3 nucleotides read TGTGCCACCGGACTAGCGGGAGTAGATACGCAGTATTTT. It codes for CATGLAGVDTQYF.

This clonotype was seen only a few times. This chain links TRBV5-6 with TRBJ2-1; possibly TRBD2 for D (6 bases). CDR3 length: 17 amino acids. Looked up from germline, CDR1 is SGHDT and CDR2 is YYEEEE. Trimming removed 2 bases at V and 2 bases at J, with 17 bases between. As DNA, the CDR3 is TGTGCCAGCAGCTTATCCGGGACTCTTGCCCCCTACAATGAGCAGTTCTTC. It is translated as CASSLSGTLAPYNEQFF.

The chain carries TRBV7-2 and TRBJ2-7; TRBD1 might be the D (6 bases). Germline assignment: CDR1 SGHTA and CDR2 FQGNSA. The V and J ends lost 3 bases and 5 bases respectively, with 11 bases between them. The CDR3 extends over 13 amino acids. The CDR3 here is CASSFRGTHEQYF. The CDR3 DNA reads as TGTGCCAGCAGCTTCAGGGGTACCCACGAGCAGTACTTC.

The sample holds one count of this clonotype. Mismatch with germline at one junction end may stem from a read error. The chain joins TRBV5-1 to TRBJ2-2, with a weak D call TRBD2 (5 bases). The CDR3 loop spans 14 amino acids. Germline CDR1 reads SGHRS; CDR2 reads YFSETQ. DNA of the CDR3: TGCGCCAGCGCCTCCGGGTCGCTAACCGGGGAGCTGCTTTTT. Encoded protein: CASASGSLTGELLF. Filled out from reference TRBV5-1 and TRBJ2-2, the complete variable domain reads KAGVTQTPRYLIKTRGQQVTLSCSPISGHRSVSWYQQTPGQGLQFLFEYFSETQRNKGNFPGRFSGRQFSNSRSEMNVSTLELGDSALYLCASASGSLTGELLFGEGSRLTVL.

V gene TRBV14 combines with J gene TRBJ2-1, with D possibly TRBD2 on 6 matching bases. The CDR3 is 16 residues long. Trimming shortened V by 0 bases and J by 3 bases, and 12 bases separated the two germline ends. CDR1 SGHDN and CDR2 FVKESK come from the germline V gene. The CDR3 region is CASSQERSSGYNEQFF. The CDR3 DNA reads TGTGCCAGCAGCCAAGAGCGCAGTAGCGGCTACAATGAGCAGTTCTTC.

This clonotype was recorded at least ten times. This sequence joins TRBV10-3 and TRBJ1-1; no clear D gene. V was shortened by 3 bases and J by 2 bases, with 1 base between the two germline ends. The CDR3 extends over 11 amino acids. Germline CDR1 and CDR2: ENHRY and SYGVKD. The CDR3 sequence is CAISENTEAFF. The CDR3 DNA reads TGTGCCATCAGTGAAAACACTGAAGCTTTCTTT.

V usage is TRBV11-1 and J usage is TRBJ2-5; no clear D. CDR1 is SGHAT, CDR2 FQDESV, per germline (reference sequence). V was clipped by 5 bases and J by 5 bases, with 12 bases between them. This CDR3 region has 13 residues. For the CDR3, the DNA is TGTGCCAGCAGCGCAAATTCTGTGGAGACCCAGTACTTC. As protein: CASSANSVETQYF.

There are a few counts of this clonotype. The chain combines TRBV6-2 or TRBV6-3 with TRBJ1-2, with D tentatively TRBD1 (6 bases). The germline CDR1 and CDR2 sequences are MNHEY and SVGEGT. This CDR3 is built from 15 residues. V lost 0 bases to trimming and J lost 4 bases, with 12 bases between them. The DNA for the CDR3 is TGTGCCAGCAGTTACTCGCAAAGGGGGAGCTATGGCTACACCTTC. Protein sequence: CASSYSQRGSYGYTF.

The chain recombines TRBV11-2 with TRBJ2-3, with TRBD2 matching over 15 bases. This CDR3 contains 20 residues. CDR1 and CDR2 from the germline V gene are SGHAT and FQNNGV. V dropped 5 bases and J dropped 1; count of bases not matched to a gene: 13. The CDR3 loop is CASSLRPGTSGRRGTDTQYF. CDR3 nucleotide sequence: TGTGCCAGCAGCCTCAGGCCCGGGACTAGCGGGAGGAGGGGCACAGATACGCAGTATTTT. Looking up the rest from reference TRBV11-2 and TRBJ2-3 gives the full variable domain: EAGVAQSPRYKIIEKRQSVAFWCNPISGHATLYWYQQILGQGPKLLIQFQNNGVVDDSQLPKDRFSAERLKGVDSTLKIQPAKLEDSAVYLCASSLRPGTSGRRGTDTQYFGPGTRLTVL.

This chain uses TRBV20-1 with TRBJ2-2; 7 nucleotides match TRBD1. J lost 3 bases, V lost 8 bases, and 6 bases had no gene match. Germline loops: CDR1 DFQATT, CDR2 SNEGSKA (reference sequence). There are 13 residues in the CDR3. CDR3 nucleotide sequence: TGCAGTTCACAGGGGTTTTACACCGGGGAGCTGTTTTTT. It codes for CSSQGFYTGELFF.

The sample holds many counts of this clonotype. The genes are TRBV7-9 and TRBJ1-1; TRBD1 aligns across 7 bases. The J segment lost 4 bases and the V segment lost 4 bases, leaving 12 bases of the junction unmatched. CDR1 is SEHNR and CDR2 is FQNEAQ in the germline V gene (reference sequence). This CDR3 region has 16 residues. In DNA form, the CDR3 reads TGTGCCAGCAGCTCACATAACGTTGACAGGGCCACTGAAGCTTTCTTT. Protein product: CASSSHNVDRATEAFF.

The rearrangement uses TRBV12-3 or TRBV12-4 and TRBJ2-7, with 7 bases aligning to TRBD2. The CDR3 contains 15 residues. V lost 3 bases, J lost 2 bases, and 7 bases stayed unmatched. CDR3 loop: CASSFPSAGTYEQYF. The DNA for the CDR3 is TGTGCCAGCAGTTTCCCCTCAGCGGGAACCTACGAGCAGTACTTC.

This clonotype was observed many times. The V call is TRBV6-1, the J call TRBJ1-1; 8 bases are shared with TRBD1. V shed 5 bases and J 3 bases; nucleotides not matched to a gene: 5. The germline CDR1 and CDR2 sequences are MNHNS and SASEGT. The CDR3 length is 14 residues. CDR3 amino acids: CASSQSGGYTEAFF. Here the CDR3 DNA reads TGTGCCAGCAGTCAATCAGGGGGCTACACTGAAGCTTTCTTT.

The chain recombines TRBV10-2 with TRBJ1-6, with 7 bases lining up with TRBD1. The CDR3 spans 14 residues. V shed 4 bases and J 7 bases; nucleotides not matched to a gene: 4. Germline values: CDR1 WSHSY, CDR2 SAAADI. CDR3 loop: CASSGQGGNSPLHF. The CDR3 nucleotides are TGCGCCAGCAGTGGTCAAGGGGGCAATTCACCCCTCCACTTT.

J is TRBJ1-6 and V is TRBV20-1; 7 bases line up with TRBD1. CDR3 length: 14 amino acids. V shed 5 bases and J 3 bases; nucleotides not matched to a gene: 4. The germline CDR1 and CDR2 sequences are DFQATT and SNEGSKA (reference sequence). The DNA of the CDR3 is TGCAGTGCTGTCCGGGACAGCTATAATTCACCCCTCCACTTT. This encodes CSAVRDSYNSPLHF.

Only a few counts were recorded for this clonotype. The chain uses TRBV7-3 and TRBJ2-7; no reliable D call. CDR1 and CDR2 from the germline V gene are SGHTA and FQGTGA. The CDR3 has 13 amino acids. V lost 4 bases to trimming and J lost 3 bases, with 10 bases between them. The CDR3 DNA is TGTGCCAGCAGCTCCGCCGCAGGCTACGAGCAGTACTTC. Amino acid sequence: CASSSAAGYEQYF. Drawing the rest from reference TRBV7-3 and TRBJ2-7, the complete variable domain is GAGVSQTPSNKVTEKGKYVELRCDPISGHTALYWYRQSLGQGPEFLIYFQGTGAADDSGLPNDRFFAVRPEGSVSTLKIQRTERGDSAVYLCASSSAAGYEQYFGPGTRLTVT.

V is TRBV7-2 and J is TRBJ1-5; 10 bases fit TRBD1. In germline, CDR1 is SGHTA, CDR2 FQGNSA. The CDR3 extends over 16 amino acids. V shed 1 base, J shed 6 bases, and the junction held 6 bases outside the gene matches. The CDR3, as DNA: TGTGCCAGCAGCTTAGAGACAGGGGGCGATGGTCAGCCCCAGCATTTT. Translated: CASSLETGGDGQPQHF.

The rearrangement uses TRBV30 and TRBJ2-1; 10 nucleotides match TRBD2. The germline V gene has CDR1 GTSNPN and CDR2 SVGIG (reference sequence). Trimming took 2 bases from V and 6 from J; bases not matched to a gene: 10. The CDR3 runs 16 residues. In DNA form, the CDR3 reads TGTGCCTGGAGTCTGAGCGGGAGGGCGATAGTCAATGAGCAGTTCTTC. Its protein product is CAWSLSGRAIVNEQFF.

CDR3 sequence (DNA): TGTGCCAGCAGCTGGAGGGGGGGATCGAACACTGAAGCTTTCTTT. It yields the protein CASSWRGGSNTEAFF. This sequence joins TRBV11-2 and TRBJ1-1; a weak D match, TRBD1 (6 bases). This CDR3 comprises 15 residues. CDR1 and CDR2 from the germline V gene are SGHAT and FQNNGV. Trimming took 4 bases from V and 1 from J, leaving 13 bases between them.

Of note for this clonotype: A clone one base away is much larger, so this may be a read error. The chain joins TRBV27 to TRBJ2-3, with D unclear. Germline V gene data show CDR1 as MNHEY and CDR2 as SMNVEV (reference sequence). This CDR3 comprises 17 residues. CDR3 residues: CASSPPPRTYSTDTQFF. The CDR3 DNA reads TGTGCCAGCAGTCCCCCTCCTAGGACCTATAGCACAGATACGCAGTTTTTT.

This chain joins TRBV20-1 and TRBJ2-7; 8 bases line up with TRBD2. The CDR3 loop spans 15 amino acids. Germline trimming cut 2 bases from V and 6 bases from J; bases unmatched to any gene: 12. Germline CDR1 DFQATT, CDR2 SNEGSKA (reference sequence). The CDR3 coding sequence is TGCAGTGCTAGATCCCTAGCGGGCGGGCGTAGCGAGCAGTACTTC. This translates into CSARSLAGGRSEQYF.

The CDR3 region has the DNA TGCAGCGTCCCCGCGGGTCGGGGTAGCTCCTACAATGAGCAGTTCTTC. This translates into CSVPAGRGSSYNEQFF. The V and J genes are TRBV29-1 and TRBJ2-1; perhaps TRBD2 as D (5 bases). The germline V gene has CDR1 SQVTM and CDR2 ANQGSEA. CDR3 length: 16 amino acids. V was pared by 6 bases and J by 0 bases, with 18 bases between.

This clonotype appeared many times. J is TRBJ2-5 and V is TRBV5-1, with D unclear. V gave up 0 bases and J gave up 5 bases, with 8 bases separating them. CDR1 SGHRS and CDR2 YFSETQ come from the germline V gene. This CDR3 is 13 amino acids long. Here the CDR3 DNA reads TGCGCCAGCAGCTTGGGGCAGGTTGAGACCCAGTACTTC. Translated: CASSLGQVETQYF. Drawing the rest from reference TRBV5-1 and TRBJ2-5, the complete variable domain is KAGVTQTPRYLIKTRGQQVTLSCSPISGHRSVSWYQQTPGQGLQFLFEYFSETQRNKGNFPGRFSGRQFSNSRSEMNVSTLELGDSALYLCASSLGQVETQYFGPGTRLLVL.

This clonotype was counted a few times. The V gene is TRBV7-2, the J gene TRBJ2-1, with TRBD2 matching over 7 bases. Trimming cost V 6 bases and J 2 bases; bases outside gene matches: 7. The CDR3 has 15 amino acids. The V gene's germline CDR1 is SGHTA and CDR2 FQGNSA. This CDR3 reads CASRPRLAAYNEQFF. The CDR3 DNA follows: TGTGCCAGCAGGCCTCGACTAGCAGCCTACAATGAGCAGTTCTTC. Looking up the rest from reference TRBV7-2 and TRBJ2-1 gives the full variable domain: GAGVSQSPSNKVTEKGKDVELRCDPISGHTALYWYRQSLGQGLEFLIYFQGNSAPDKSGLPSDRFSAERTGGSVSTLTIQRTQQEDSAVYLCASRPRLAAYNEQFFGPGTRLTVL.

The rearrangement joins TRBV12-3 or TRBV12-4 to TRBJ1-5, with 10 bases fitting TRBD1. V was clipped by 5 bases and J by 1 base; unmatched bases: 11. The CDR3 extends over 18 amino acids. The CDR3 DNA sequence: TGTGCCAGCAGTCCGCCGACAGGGGGCTTTGGAAGCAATCAGCCCCAGCATTTT. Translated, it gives CASSPPTGGFGSNQPQHF.

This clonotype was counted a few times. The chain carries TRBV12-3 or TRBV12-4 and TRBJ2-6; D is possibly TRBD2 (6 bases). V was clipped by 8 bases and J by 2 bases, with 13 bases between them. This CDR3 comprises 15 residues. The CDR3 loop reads CASGLGGPGANVLTF. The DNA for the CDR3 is TGTGCCAGCGGGCTGGGGGGACCTGGGGCCAACGTCCTGACTTTC.

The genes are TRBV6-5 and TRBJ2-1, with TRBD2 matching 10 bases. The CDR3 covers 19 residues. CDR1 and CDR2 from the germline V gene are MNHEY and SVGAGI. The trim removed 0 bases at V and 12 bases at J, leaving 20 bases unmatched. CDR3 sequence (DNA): TGTGCCAGCAGTTACTCGAAACCCTATCCTTTAGGGACTAGCGCCGTGCAGTTCTTC. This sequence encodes CASSYSKPYPLGTSAVQFF.

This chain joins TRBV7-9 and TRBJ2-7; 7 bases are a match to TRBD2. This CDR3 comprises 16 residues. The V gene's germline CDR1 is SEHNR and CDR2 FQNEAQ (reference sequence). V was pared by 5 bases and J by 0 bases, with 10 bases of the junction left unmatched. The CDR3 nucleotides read TGTGCCAGCAGCCACGGTGGAGCGGGAAGCTCCTACGAGCAGTACTTC. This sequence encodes CASSHGGAGSSYEQYF.

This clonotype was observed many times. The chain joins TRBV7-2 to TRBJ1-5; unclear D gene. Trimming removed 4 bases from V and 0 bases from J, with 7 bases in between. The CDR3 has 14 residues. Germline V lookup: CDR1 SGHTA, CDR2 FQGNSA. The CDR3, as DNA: TGTGCCAGCAGCTCCCTAGGTAGCAATCAGCCCCAGCATTTT. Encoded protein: CASSSLGSNQPQHF. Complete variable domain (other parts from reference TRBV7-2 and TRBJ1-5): GAGVSQSPSNKVTEKGKDVELRCDPISGHTALYWYRQSLGQGLEFLIYFQGNSAPDKSGLPSDRFSAERTGGSVSTLTIQRTQQEDSAVYLCASSSLGSNQPQHFGDGTRLSIL.